What follows are 30 T cell receptor beta chains derived from one specimen sequenced in a study of T cell repertoires in ileal Crohn's disease. Generated by immunoSEQ multiplex PCR, the TCRdb table keeps only in-frame clones and is missing some. The table shows more than 3,500 clones, with about four fifths occurring only once. Input material: ileal tissue. The receptors were sampled from an adult with Crohn's disease.

The genes are TRBV18 and TRBJ2-2; the D gene is possibly TRBD1 (6 bases). This CDR3 spans 15 amino acids. CDR1 is KGHSH, CDR2 LQKENI, per germline. The V and J ends lost 5 bases and 6 bases respectively, with 16 bases between them. In DNA form, the CDR3 reads TGTGCCAGCTCAACCGGGACAAGAGTTGCCGGGGAGCTGTTTTTT. Protein product: CASSTGTRVAGELFF. Together with reference TRBV18 and TRBJ2-2, the CDR3 gives the full variable domain: NAGVMQNPRHLVRRRGQEARLRCSPMKGHSHVYWYRQLPEEGLKFMVYLQKENIIDESGMPKERFSAEFPKEGPSILRIQQVVRGDSAAYFCASSTGTRVAGELFFGEGSRLTVL.

A word on this clone: Germline and junction disagree at one end, which may indicate a read error. This chain connects TRBV9 to TRBJ1-1, with D tentatively TRBD1 (5 bases). Germline loops: CDR1 SGDLS, CDR2 YYNGEE. The CDR3 covers 14 residues. This CDR3 reads CVSSAGGMNTEAFF. In DNA form, the CDR3 reads TGTGTCAGCAGCGCGGGGGGGATGAACACTGAAGCTTTCTTT.

V usage is TRBV11-2 and J usage is TRBJ2-1, with 8 nucleotides matching TRBD2. Losses at the gene ends were 6 bases for V and 4 bases for J; bases not matched to a gene: 5. The CDR3 runs 14 residues. Germline V gives CDR1 SGHAT, CDR2 FQNNGV. In DNA, the CDR3 is TGTGCCAGCAGAGCGGGGGCAACTTACAATGAGCAGTTCTTC. This sequence encodes CASRAGATYNEQFF.

This clone appeared a few times. This chain links TRBV29-1 with TRBJ2-3; 9 nucleotides line up with TRBD1. CDR3 length equals 15 residues. V lost 3 bases to trimming and J lost 2 bases; unmatched junction nucleotides: 6. The germline V gene has CDR1 SQVTM and CDR2 ANQGSEA. The DNA of the CDR3 is TGCAGCGTTGAGGGTGGGACAGGGAACACAGATACGCAGTATTTT. It translates to CSVEGGTGNTDTQYF.

CDR3 DNA sequence: TGTGCCAGACAGGGGGGGGACACTGAAGCTTTCTTT. Amino acid sequence: CARQGGDTEAFF. This rearrangement joins TRBV2 to TRBJ1-1; 8 bases align to TRBD1. The CDR3 spans 12 residues. The J segment lost 3 bases and the V segment lost 9 bases, leaving 3 bases of the junction unmatched. CDR1 is SNHLY and CDR2 is FYNNEI in the germline V gene. Combining the CDR3 with reference TRBV2 and TRBJ1-1 gives the whole variable domain EPEVTQTPSHQVTQMGQEVILRCVPISNHLYFYWYRQILGQKVEFLVSFYNNEISEKSEIFDDQFSVERPDGSNFTLKIRSTKLEDSAMYFCARQGGDTEAFFGQGTRLTVV.

This clone was counted a few times. The chain recombines TRBV5-6 with TRBJ1-1; D is unclear. The germline gives CDR1 SGHDT, CDR2 YYEEEE. CDR3 length equals 13 residues. The V end lost 5 bases, the J end lost 1 base, and 9 bases lay between the germline ends. DNA of the CDR3: TGTGCCAGCAGGTCACAGACGAACACTGAAGCTTTCTTT. Its protein is CASRSQTNTEAFF.

About this clone: The junction and the germline gene differ at one end; a read error may be behind it. In DNA form, the CDR3 reads TGTGCCAGCGGCGTAGGGGGGGCGGGGGGCGCGACCGGGGAGCTGTTTTTT. As protein: CASGVGGAGGATGELFF. The genes are TRBV9 and TRBJ2-2, with 8 bases fitting TRBD2. CDR1 is SGDLS and CDR2 is YYNGEE in the germline V gene. This CDR3 region has 17 residues.

The chain joins TRBV6-6 to TRBJ1-1; unclear D gene. V was pared by 2 bases and J by 1 base, with 5 bases between. The germline V gene encodes CDR1 MNHNY and CDR2 SVGAGI (reference sequence). CDR3 length equals 13 residues. CDR3 region: CASSYHSNTEAFF. DNA of the CDR3: TGTGCCAGCAGTTACCATTCGAACACTGAAGCTTTCTTT.

The chain couples TRBV2 to TRBJ1-4, with 7 bases aligning to TRBD1. Trimming removed 5 bases from V and 0 bases from J; junction bases left unmatched: 3. There are 15 residues in the CDR3. Germline V gene lookup returns CDR1 SNHLY and CDR2 FYNNEI. Here the CDR3 reads CASSRQGTTNEKLFF. The DNA for the CDR3 is TGTGCCAGCAGTCGACAGGGTACAACTAATGAAAAACTGTTTTTT.

The V call is TRBV19, the J call TRBJ1-1; D call uncertain. This CDR3 spans 13 amino acids. V lost 7 bases, J lost 0 bases, and 9 bases lay in between. From germline, CDR1 is LNHDA and CDR2 SQIVND (reference sequence). CDR3 in DNA: TGTGCCAGTAAAAAGCGATTGAACACTGAAGCTTTCTTT. Translating gives CASKKRLNTEAFF.

Remarks on this clone: Germline and junction disagree at one end, which may indicate a read error. This chain uses TRBV18 with TRBJ2-1; a possible D gene is TRBD1 (6 bases). The germline gives CDR1 KGHSH, CDR2 LQKENI. The CDR3 spans 15 residues. The CDR3 sequence is CASSAPDSPNNEQFF. In nucleotides, the CDR3 is TGTGCCAGCTCAGCACCGGACAGTCCCAACAATGAGCAGTTCTTC.

V gene TRBV19 combines with J gene TRBJ2-7; TRBD1 is a possible D gene (6 bases). CDR3 length: 13 amino acids. Germline V gene lookup returns CDR1 LNHDA and CDR2 SQIVND (reference sequence). V was trimmed by 5 bases and J by 5 bases, leaving 13 bases between them. The DNA for the CDR3 is TGTGCCAGTAGTCCCTCGTGGGGGCACGAGCAGTACTTC. Amino acids: CASSPSWGHEQYF. Combining the CDR3 with reference TRBV19 and TRBJ2-7 gives the whole variable domain DGGITQSPKYLFRKEGQNVTLSCEQNLNHDAMYWYRQDPGQGLRLIYYSQIVNDFQKGDIAEGYSVSREKKESFPLTVTSAQKNPTAFYLCASSPSWGHEQYFGPGTRLTVT.

The sample holds one count of this clone. This chain uses TRBV4-2 with TRBJ2-7; no definite D call. Germline V CDR1 and CDR2: LGHNA, YNFKEQ. V lost 1 base to trimming and J lost 3 bases, with 7 bases between them. This CDR3 contains 13 residues. CDR3 nucleotides: TGTGCCAGCAGCCAAGGCGATCACTACGAGCAGTACTTC. This codes for CASSQGDHYEQYF.

V and J are TRBV10-3 and TRBJ1-1; no clear D. The CDR3 covers 13 residues. The V gene lost 4 bases and the J gene lost 7 bases, with 13 bases spanning the gap. CDR1 and CDR2 (germline): ENHRY, SYGVKD. In DNA, the CDR3 is TGTGCCATCAGTGGTGAATTAACCTATGAAGCTTTCTTT. This encodes CAISGELTYEAFF.

V usage is TRBV5-7 and J usage is TRBJ1-5; D call uncertain. TRBV5-7 is an open reading frame, and its role is uncertain. V was trimmed by 4 bases and J by 5 bases, leaving 13 bases between them. The CDR3 runs 14 residues. The CDR3 DNA reads as TGTGCCAGCAGCCTCTTTATCGGGGATCAGCCCCAGCATTTT. Translating it yields CASSLFIGDQPQHF.

This clone has only a few counts. The V gene is TRBV18, the J gene TRBJ1-2; TRBD1 agrees at 9 bases. CDR1 KGHSH and CDR2 LQKENI come from the germline V gene. The CDR3 contains 14 residues. The J segment lost 8 bases and the V segment lost 0 bases, leaving 4 bases of the junction unmatched. Here the CDR3 DNA reads TGTGCCAGCTCACCACCGGGACAGGGTTTCGGCTACACCTTC. Its protein product is CASSPPGQGFGYTF.

The chain links TRBV7-2 to TRBJ1-6, with TRBD1 matching 8 bases. In germline, CDR1 is SGHTA, CDR2 FQGNSA. The V and J ends lost 1 base and 7 bases, in that order; junction bases with no gene match: 3. This CDR3 comprises 15 residues. The CDR3 reads CASSLVQGANSPLHF. The CDR3 DNA reads TGTGCCAGCAGCTTAGTGCAGGGGGCAAATTCACCCCTCCACTTT.

The chain links TRBV7-8 to TRBJ2-2; 10 positions match TRBD2. The CDR3 contains 16 residues. Per germline, CDR1 SGHVS and CDR2 FQNEAQ. The J segment lost 5 bases and the V segment lost 4 bases, leaving 7 bases of the junction unmatched. The CDR3 bases are TGTGCCAGCAGCTCCAGCGGGGGGGCCATGACCGGGGAGCTGTTTTTT. Residues: CASSSSGGAMTGELFF.

Comment on this clone: This same CDR3 is encoded by further DNA sequences in the sample. CDR3 sequence reads: CASSLGQGADGYTF. CDR3 in DNA: TGCGCCAGCAGCTTGGGACAGGGAGCAGATGGCTACACCTTC. The chain uses TRBV5-1 and TRBJ1-2; 7 bases are a match to TRBD1. This CDR3 contains 14 residues. The V gene's germline CDR1 is SGHRS and CDR2 YFSETQ. J gave up 6 bases and V 0 bases, and 5 bases lay outside the gene matches.

The V and J genes are TRBV28 and TRBJ1-3; a weak D match, TRBD1 (6 bases). CDR1 MDHEN and CDR2 SYDVKM come from the germline V gene. The CDR3 spans 16 residues. With 10 bases removed from V and 4 bases from J, the gap between germline ends came to 23 bases. The CDR3 reads CATQSGDAFEGNTIYF. CDR3 coding DNA: TGTGCCACCCAATCAGGGGACGCCTTCGAGGGAAACACCATATATTTT.

The genes are TRBV7-9 and TRBJ1-1; 9 bases align to TRBD1. CDR3 size: 12 residues. Per germline, CDR1 SEHNR and CDR2 FQNEAQ (reference sequence). The V and J ends lost 6 bases and 7 bases, in that order; junction bases with no gene match: 3. The CDR3 coding sequence is TGTGCCAGCAGGACGGGACAGGGTGAAGCTTTCTTT. Translated, it gives CASRTGQGEAFF.

To note about this clone: The identical CDR3 is also encoded by other nucleotide sequences in the sample. The rearrangement uses TRBV6-1 and TRBJ2-7; 11 positions match TRBD1. Germline V gene lookup returns CDR1 MNHNS and CDR2 SASEGT. CDR3 length equals 15 residues. V lost 4 bases and J lost 2; bases outside the gene matches: 4. The CDR3 bases are TGTGCCAGCAGTGGCCGGGACAGGGGGACCTACGAGCAGTACTTC. Its protein product is CASSGRDRGTYEQYF.

The rearrangement joins TRBV5-1 to TRBJ1-2; TRBD1 is a possible D gene (6 bases). V dropped 2 bases and J dropped 5 bases, with 7 bases sitting between them. There are 12 residues in the CDR3. Germline CDR1 is SGHRS and CDR2 is YFSETQ. CDR3 sequence: CASSFQGYGYTF. The CDR3 region has the DNA TGCGCCAGCAGCTTCCAGGGGTATGGCTACACCTTC.

The chain uses TRBV4-1 and TRBJ2-2, with TRBD1 matching 7 bases. V gave up 3 bases and J gave up 2 bases; unmatched junction bases: 6. The V gene's germline CDR1 is MGHRA and CDR2 YSYEKL. The CDR3 extends over 16 amino acids. The CDR3 DNA reads TGCGCCAGCAGCCAGTCCGGGACAGCTAACACCGGGGAGCTGTTTTTT. Its protein is CASSQSGTANTGELFF.

The CDR3 loop is CASSLQTGQTYEQYF. The CDR3 nucleotides read TGTGCCAGTAGTCTTCAGACGGGACAGACCTACGAGCAGTACTTC. The J gene is TRBJ2-7, the V gene TRBV19, with 7 bases that match TRBD1. CDR3 size: 15 residues. Germline CDR1 is LNHDA and CDR2 is SQIVND (reference sequence). V was pared by 5 bases and J by 2 bases, with 9 bases of the junction left unmatched.

V and J are TRBV9 and TRBJ2-5, with D possibly being TRBD2 (6 bases). This CDR3 has 15 residues. CDR1 is SGDLS, CDR2 YYNGEE, per germline. V lost 4 bases to trimming and J lost 5 bases, with 18 bases between them. DNA of the CDR3: TGTGCCAGCAGCTTGGAGGGTCGGGGCGCGGAGACCCAGTACTTC. Protein sequence: CASSLEGRGAETQYF.

CDR3 nucleotide sequence: TGCAGCGTTGATGGGGGGAACGAGGAGCAGTACTTC. It is translated as CSVDGGNEEQYF. This chain connects TRBV29-1 to TRBJ2-7, with a weak D call TRBD2 (6 bases). The CDR3 has 12 residues. The germline V gene encodes CDR1 SQVTM and CDR2 ANQGSEA. V was clipped by 3 bases and J by 7 bases, with 13 bases between them.

This chain uses TRBV7-7 with TRBJ2-2; no reliable D call. The germline CDR1 and CDR2 sequences are SSHAT and FNYEAQ (reference sequence). The CDR3 consists of 14 residues. With 5 bases removed from V and 5 bases from J, the gap between germline ends came to 12 bases. The CDR3: CASSVDFVTGELFF. For the CDR3, the DNA is TGTGCCAGCAGCGTAGATTTTGTAACCGGGGAGCTGTTTTTT.

V gene TRBV19 combines with J gene TRBJ1-5; 9 bases align to TRBD1. CDR1 and CDR2 from the germline V gene are LNHDA and SQIVND (reference sequence). V gave up 4 bases and J gave up 0 bases; unmatched junction bases: 4. This CDR3 comprises 16 residues. The CDR3 DNA follows: TGTGCCAGTAGTAAAAGGACAGGGGATAGCAATCAGCCCCAGCATTTT. This codes for CASSKRTGDSNQPQHF.

This chain joins TRBV7-8 and TRBJ1-2, with D possibly matching TRBD1 (6 bases). Germline CDR1 and CDR2: SGHVS and FQNEAQ. This CDR3 comprises 15 residues. V was pared by 5 bases and J by 5 bases, with 18 bases between. CDR3 in amino acids: CASSREAGQEYGYTF. DNA for the CDR3: TGTGCCAGCAGCCGGGAAGCGGGACAAGAATATGGCTACACCTTC. Full variable domain (missing parts from reference TRBV7-8 and TRBJ1-2): GAGVSQSPRYKVAKRGQDVALRCDPISGHVSLFWYQQALGQGPEFLTYFQNEAQLDKSGLPSDRFFAERPEGSVSTLKIQRTQQEDSAVYLCASSREAGQEYGYTFGSGTRLTVV.